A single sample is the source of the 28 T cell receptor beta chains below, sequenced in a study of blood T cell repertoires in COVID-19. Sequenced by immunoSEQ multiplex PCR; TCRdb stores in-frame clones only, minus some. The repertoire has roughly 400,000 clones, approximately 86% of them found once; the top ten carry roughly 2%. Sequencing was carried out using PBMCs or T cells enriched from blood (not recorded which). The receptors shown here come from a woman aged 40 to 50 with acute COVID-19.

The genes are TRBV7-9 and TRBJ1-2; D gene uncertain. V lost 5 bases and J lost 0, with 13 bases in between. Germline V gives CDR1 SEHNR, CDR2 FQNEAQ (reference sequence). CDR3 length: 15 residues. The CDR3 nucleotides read TGTGCCAGCAGCCCTAACAGTGAACCTAACTATGGCTACACCTTC. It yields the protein CASSPNSEPNYGYTF.

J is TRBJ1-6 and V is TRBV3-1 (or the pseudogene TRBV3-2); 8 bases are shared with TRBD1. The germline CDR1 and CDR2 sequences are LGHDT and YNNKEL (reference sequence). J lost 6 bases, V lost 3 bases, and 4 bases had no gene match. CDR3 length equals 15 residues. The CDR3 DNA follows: TGTGCCAGCAGCCACGGACAGGGTGCTAATTCACCCCTCCACTTT. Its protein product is CASSHGQGANSPLHF.

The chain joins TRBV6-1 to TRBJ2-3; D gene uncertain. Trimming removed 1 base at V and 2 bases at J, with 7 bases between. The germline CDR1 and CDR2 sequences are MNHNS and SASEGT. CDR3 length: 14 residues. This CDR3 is CASSEGWPTDTQYF. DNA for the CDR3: TGTGCCAGCAGTGAAGGATGGCCCACAGATACGCAGTATTTT.

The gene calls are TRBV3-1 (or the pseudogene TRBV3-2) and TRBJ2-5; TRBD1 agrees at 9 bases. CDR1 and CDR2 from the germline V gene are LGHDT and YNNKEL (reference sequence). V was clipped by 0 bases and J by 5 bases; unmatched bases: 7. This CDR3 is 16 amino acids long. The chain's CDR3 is CASSQEPGTGTETQYF. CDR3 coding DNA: TGTGCCAGCAGCCAAGAACCAGGGACAGGGACGGAGACCCAGTACTTC.

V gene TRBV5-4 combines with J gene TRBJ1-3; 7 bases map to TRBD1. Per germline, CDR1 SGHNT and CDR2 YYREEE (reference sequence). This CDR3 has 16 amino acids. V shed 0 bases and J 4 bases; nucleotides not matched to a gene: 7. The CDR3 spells CASSLGVRGLGNTIYF. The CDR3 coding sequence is TGTGCCAGCAGCTTGGGAGTAAGGGGGCTCGGAAACACCATATATTTT.

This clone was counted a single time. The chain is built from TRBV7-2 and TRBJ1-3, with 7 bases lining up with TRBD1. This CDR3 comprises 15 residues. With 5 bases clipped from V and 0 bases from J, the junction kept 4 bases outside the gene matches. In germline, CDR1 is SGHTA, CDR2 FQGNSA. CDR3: CASSRDRVSGNTIYF. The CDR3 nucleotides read TGTGCCAGCAGCCGCGACAGGGTCTCTGGAAACACCATATATTTT.

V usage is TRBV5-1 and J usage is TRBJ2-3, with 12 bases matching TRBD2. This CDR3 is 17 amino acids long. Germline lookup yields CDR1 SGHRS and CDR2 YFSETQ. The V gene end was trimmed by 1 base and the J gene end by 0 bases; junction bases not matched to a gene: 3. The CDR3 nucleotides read TGCGCCAGCAGCTTGAGGACTAGCGGGGTTAGCACAGATACGCAGTATTTT. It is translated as CASSLRTSGVSTDTQYF.

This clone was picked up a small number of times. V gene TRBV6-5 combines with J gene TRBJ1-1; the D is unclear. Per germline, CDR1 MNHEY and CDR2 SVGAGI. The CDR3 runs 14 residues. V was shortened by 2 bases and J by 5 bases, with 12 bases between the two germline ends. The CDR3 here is CASSYRGGGTEAFF. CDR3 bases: TGTGCCAGCAGTTACCGGGGTGGAGGTACTGAAGCTTTCTTT.

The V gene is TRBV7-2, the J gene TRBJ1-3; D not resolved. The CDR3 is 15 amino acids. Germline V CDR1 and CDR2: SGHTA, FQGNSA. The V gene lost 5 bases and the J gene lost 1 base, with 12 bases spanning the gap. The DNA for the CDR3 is TGTGCCAGCAGCCGCATGGCGGGGTCTGGAAACACCATATATTTT. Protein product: CASSRMAGSGNTIYF. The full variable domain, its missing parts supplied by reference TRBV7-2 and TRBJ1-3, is GAGVSQSPSNKVTEKGKDVELRCDPISGHTALYWYRQSLGQGLEFLIYFQGNSAPDKSGLPSDRFSAERTGGSVSTLTIQRTQQEDSAVYLCASSRMAGSGNTIYFGEGSWLTVV.

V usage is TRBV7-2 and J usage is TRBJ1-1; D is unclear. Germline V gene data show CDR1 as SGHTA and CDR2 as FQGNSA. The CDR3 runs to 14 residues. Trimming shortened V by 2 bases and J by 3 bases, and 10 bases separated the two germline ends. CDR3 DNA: TGTGCCAGCAGCTTAACCGAAGCCTACACTGAAGCTTTCTTT. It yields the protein CASSLTEAYTEAFF.

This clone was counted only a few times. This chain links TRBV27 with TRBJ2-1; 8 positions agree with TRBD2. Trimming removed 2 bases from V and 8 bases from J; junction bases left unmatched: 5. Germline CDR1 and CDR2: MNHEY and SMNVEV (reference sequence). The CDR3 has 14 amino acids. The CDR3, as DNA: TGTGCCAGCAGTTTAGGGACTAGTCTTTATGAGCAGTTCTTC. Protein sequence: CASSLGTSLYEQFF.

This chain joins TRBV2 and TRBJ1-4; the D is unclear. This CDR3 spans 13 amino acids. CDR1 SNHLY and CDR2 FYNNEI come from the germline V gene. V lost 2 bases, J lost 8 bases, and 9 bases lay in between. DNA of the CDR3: TGTGCCAGCAGTGAACGACAATCCGAAAAACTGTTTTTT. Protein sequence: CASSERQSEKLFF.

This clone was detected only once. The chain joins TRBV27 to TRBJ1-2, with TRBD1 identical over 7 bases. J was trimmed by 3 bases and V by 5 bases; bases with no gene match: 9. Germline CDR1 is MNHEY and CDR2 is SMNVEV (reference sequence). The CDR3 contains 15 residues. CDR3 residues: CASSIYRGKDYGYTF. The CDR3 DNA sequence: TGTGCCAGCAGTATTTACAGGGGCAAGGACTATGGCTACACCTTC.

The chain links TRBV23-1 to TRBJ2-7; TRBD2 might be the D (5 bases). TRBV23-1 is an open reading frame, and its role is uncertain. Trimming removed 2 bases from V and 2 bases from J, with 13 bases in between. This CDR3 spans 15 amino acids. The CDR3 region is CASSQGRLLAYEQYF. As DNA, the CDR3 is TGCGCCAGCAGTCAAGGAAGGTTACTAGCCTACGAGCAGTACTTC.

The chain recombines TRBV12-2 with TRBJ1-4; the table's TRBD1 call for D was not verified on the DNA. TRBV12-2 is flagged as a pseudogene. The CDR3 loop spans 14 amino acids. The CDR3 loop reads CASRLLGHPEKLFF. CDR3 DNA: TGTGCAAGTCGCTTATTAGGACACCCCGAAAAACTGTTTTTT.

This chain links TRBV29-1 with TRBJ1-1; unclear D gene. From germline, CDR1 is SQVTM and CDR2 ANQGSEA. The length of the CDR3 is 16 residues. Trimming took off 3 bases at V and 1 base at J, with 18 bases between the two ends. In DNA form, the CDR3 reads TGCAGCGTTGATGGTGGCGGGAGTGGGTGGAACACTGAAGCTTTCTTT. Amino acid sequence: CSVDGGGSGWNTEAFF.

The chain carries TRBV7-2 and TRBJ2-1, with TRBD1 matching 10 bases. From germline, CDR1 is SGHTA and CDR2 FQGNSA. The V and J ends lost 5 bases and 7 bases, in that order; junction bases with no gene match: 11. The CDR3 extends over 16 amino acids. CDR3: CASSPPGQGIFNEQFF. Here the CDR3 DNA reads TGTGCCAGCAGCCCCCCGGGACAGGGGATCTTTAATGAGCAGTTCTTC.

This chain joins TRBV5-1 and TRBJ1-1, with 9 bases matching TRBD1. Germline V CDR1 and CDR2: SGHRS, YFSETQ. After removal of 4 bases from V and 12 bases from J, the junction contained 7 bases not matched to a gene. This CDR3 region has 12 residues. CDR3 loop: CASSLHRGQTFF. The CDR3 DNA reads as TGCGCCAGCAGCCTCCACAGGGGGCAAACTTTCTTT.

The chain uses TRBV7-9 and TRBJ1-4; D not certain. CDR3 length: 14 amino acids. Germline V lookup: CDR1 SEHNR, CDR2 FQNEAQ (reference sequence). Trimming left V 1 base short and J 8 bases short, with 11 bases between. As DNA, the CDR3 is TGTGCCAGCAGCTTAGGTACAGTAGGAGAAAAACTGTTTTTT. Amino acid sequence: CASSLGTVGEKLFF.

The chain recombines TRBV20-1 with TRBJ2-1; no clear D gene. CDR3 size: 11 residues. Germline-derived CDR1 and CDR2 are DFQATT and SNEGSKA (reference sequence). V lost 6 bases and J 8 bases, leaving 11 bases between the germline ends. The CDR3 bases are TGCAGTGCGCGTATCATCGATGAGCAGTTCTTC. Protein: CSARIIDEQFF.

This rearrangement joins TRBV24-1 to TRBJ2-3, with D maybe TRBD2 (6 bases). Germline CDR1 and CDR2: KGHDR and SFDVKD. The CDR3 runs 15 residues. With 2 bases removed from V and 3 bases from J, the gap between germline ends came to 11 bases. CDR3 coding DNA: TGTGCCACCAGTGATTCCCGGCTAGCGACAGATACGCAGTATTTT. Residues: CATSDSRLATDTQYF.

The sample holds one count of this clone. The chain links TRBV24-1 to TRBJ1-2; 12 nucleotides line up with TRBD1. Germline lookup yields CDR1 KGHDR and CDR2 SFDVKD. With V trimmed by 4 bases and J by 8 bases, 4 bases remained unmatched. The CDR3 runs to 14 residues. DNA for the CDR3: TGTGCCACCAGTGACAGGGACAGGGGGCAAGGCTACACCTTC. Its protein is CATSDRDRGQGYTF.

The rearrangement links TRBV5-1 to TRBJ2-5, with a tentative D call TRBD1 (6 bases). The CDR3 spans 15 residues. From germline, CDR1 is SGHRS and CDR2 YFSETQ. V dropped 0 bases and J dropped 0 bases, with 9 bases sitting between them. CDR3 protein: CASSLAGQNQETQYF. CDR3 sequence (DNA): TGCGCCAGCAGCTTGGCAGGACAGAACCAAGAGACCCAGTACTTC.

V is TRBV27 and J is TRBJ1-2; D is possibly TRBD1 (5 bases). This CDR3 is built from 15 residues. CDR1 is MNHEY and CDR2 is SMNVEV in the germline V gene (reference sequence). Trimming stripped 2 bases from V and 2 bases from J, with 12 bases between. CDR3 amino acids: CASSLEGRTNYGYTF. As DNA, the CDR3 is TGTGCCAGCAGTTTAGAAGGTCGGACAAACTATGGCTACACCTTC.

The CDR3 DNA is TGTGCCAGCAATACAGGGGCCTCTGGGGCCAACGTCCTGACTTTC. It translates to CASNTGASGANVLTF. The chain recombines TRBV5-4 with TRBJ2-6, with TRBD1 identical over 7 bases. The CDR3 extends over 15 amino acids. CDR1 SGHNT and CDR2 YYREEE come from the germline V gene (reference sequence). Germline trimming cut 6 bases from V and 0 bases from J; bases unmatched to any gene: 3.

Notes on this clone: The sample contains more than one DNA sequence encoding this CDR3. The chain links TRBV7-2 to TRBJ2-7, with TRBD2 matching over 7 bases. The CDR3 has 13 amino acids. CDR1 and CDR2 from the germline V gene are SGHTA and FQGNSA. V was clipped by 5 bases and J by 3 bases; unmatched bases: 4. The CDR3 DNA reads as TGTGCCAGCAGCCTCGGCGGGGGCTACGAGCAGTACTTC. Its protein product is CASSLGGGYEQYF.

The CDR3 protein is CASSLTSGGEETQYF. The CDR3, as DNA: TGTGCCAGCAGTTTGACTAGCGGGGGTGAGGAGACCCAGTACTTC. The chain recombines TRBV9 with TRBJ2-5; the match to TRBD2 covers 12 bases. The CDR3 has 15 residues. The V gene's germline CDR1 is SGDLS and CDR2 YYNGEE. Trimming removed 5 bases from V and 5 bases from J; junction bases left unmatched: 7.

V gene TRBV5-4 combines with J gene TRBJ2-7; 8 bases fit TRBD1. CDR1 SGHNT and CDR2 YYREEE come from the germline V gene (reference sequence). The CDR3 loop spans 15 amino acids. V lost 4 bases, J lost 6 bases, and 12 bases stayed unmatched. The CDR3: CASSPTSDRAGEQYF. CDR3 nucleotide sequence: TGTGCCAGCAGCCCAACCTCGGACAGGGCGGGCGAGCAGTACTTC.